This T cell receptor (beta chain) originates from a study of blood T cell repertoires in COVID-19. Looking at the study overall: From T cells, B-cell-depleted T cells, or PBMCs came the material, which was cDNA or gDNA.

V lost 6 bases and J 3 bases, leaving 15 bases between the germline ends. The CDR3 spans 14 residues. Germline V gene sequence: CDR1 SGHAT, CDR2 FQNNGV. Study processing details: Reference gene primer amplification in the assay estimated nucleated cell counts. Libraries were prepared by immunoSEQ multiplex PCR; TCRdb keeps only in-frame clonotypes and omits some of them. The D gene and trimming were derived from the DNA, and the V and J assignments and clone size from that table. The sample lists approximately 70,000 clones, over 75% occurring once. The clonotype comes from a man aged 45 to 65 with active COVID-19. The chain recombines TRBV11-2 with TRBJ2-7; TRBD1 is a possible D gene (5 bases). Sequencing used peripheral blood. The DNA of the CDR3 is TGTGCCAGCAGTCCCAGCCAAACAGGCTACGAGCAGTACTTC. Translated: CASSPSQTGYEQYF.